A selection of T cell receptor beta chains follows, all from one sample in a study of long-term antiretroviral therapy in people with HIV. Method: immunoSEQ multiplex PCR; TCRdb's copy keeps in-frame clones and lacks some. The table lists approximately 18,000 clones, 79% of them singletons. Sequenced here: unsorted PBMCs, sampled 2.3 years after starting antiretroviral therapy. The receptors here all came from a woman aged 40 to 55 with HIV. CDR3s include the opening cysteine and the closing phenylalanine or tryptophan. A D gene is named only where the DNA matches it firmly. Rows give clone size only sometimes, using once, few, many, or a class for an expanded clone.

j_call,d_call,clone_size,v_call,cdr3_aa,cdr3_nt
TRBJ2-7,NA,NA,TRBV4-3,CASSQGATGNYEQYF,TGCGCCAGCAGCCAGGGGGCAACAGGAAACTACGAGCAGTACTTC
TRBJ1-2,TRBD1,few,TRBV5-1,CASSTRQGFGNGYTF,TGCGCCAGCAGCACTCGACAGGGGTTCGGTAATGGCTACACCTTC
TRBJ2-3,TRBD2,NA,TRBV4-3,CASSQGGGSTDTQYF,TGCGCCAGCAGCCAAGGGGGGGGGAGCACAGATACGCAGTATTTT
TRBJ2-7,NA,NA,TRBV5-6,CASSTTGYEQYF,TGTGCCAGCAGCACTACAGGTTACGAGCAGTACTTC
TRBJ2-1,NA,NA,TRBV2,CASSETVEQFF,TGTGCCAGCAGTGAAACAGTCGAGCAGTTCTTC
TRBJ2-5,NA,NA,TRBV10-2,CASSEGVTQYF,TGCGCCAGCAGTGAGGGGGTGACCCAGTACTTC
TRBJ1-4,NA,NA,TRBV30,CAWRGKATNEKLFF,TGTGCCTGGAGAGGAAAGGCAACTAATGAAAAACTGTTTTTT
TRBJ2-1,NA,NA,TRBV18,CASSLGAGISNEQFF,TGTGCCAGCTCACTCGGGGCAGGAATATCCAATGAGCAGTTCTTC
TRBJ1-5,TRBD1,NA,TRBV28,CASSPGTGSGNQPQHF,TGTGCCAGCAGCCCGGGGACAGGGTCGGGGAATCAGCCCCAGCATTTT
TRBJ2-7,NA,NA,TRBV19,CASSRGRRDYEQYF,TGTGCCAGTAGTAGAGGCAGGAGAGACTACGAGCAGTACTTC
TRBJ1-1,NA,few,TRBV4-1,CASSHSETNTEAFF,TGCGCCAGCAGCCACAGCGAGACGAACACTGAAGCTTTCTTT
TRBJ1-2,NA,NA,TRBV7-2,CASSLEPWEYGYTF,TGTGCCAGCAGCTTAGAACCTTGGGAGTATGGCTACACCTTC
TRBJ2-1,TRBD2,NA,TRBV2,CASREPTSGSANEQFF,TGTGCCAGCAGAGAACCGACTAGCGGGAGTGCCAATGAGCAGTTCTTC
TRBJ2-2,TRBD1,once,TRBV6-5,CASSTNRGSGELFF,TGTGCCAGCAGCACAAACAGGGGGTCCGGGGAGCTGTTTTTT
TRBJ1-2,NA,NA,TRBV6-5,CASSLLEDYGYTF,TGTGCCAGCAGTTTGTTGGAGGACTATGGCTACACCTTC
TRBJ2-7,NA,NA,TRBV2,CASAGTEQYF,TGTGCCAGCGCAGGGACCGAGCAGTACTTC
TRBJ1-3,NA,NA,TRBV7-6,CASSFQDIAGNTIYF,TGTGCCAGCAGCTTCCAGGATATAGCTGGAAACACCATATATTTT
TRBJ1-1,NA,NA,TRBV19,CASTRSGVGLPEAFF,TGTGCCAGTACCCGCTCAGGGGTTGGGTTACCTGAAGCTTTCTTT
TRBJ2-5,TRBD1,NA,TRBV7-9,CASSLPTTGDGETQYF,TGTGCCAGCAGCTTACCTACCACAGGGGATGGAGAGACCCAGTACTTC
TRBJ2-1,NA,NA,TRBV2,CASKGRSYNEQFF,TGTGCCAGCAAGGGTCGTTCCTACAATGAGCAGTTCTTC
TRBJ1-1,NA,few,TRBV18,CASSGVGGTEAFF,TGTGCCAGCTCGGGGGTAGGGGGAACTGAAGCTTTCTTT
TRBJ2-7,TRBD1,few,TRBV7-2,CASSLGTGGPDEQYF,TGTGCCAGCAGCTTAGGGACAGGGGGACCAGACGAGCAGTACTTC
TRBJ1-1,NA,NA,TRBV11-3,CASSPRGTVTEAFF,TGTGCCAGCAGCCCCCGGGGGACGGTCACTGAAGCTTTCTTT
TRBJ2-1,TRBD2,NA,TRBV29-1,CSEQAGAVNEQFF,TGCAGCGAACAGGCGGGAGCTGTAAATGAGCAGTTCTTC
TRBJ2-1,NA,NA,TRBV4-1,CASSQVSYNEQFF,TGCGCCAGCAGCCAAGTTTCGTACAATGAGCAGTTCTTC
TRBJ2-7,NA,NA,TRBV18,CASSPVGYEQYF,TGTGCCAGCTCACCAGTTGGATACGAGCAGTACTTC
TRBJ1-2,NA,once,TRBV20-1,CSARDVNGYTF,TGCAGTGCTAGAGATGTTAATGGCTACACCTTC
TRBJ2-1,NA,NA,TRBV9,CASSGVLAGAEQFF,TGTGCCAGCAGCGGGGTTTTGGCGGGGGCTGAGCAGTTCTTC
TRBJ1-2,TRBD1,NA,TRBV19,CASRLQGPSYGYTF,TGTGCCAGTAGATTACAGGGGCCGAGTTATGGCTACACCTTC
TRBJ2-7,NA,few,TRBV27,CASSYSDKTYEQYF,TGTGCCAGCAGTTATTCGGACAAAACCTACGAGCAGTACTTC
TRBJ2-7,NA,NA,TRBV18,CASSPSGTSYEQYF,TGTGCCAGCTCACCGTCCGGGACCTCCTACGAGCAGTACTTC
TRBJ2-2,TRBD1,NA,TRBV5-8,CASSNGQGLTGTGELFF,TGTGCCAGCAGTAACGGACAGGGGTTAACGGGCACCGGGGAGCTGTTTTTT
TRBJ2-1,TRBD1,NA,TRBV19,CASSIGPGGAYNEQFF,TGTGCCAGTAGTATAGGTCCAGGGGGTGCCTACAATGAGCAGTTCTTC
TRBJ2-1,NA,NA,TRBV6-5,CASRPQLSSYNEQFF,TGTGCCAGCAGACCGCAGCTGAGCTCCTACAATGAGCAGTTCTTC
TRBJ2-5,NA,NA,TRBV29-1,CSSLSGYQETQYF,TGCAGCTCACTTAGCGGATACCAAGAGACCCAGTACTTC
TRBJ2-5,TRBD1,NA,TRBV5-5,CASSGTGGVQTQYF,TGTGCCAGCAGCGGGACAGGGGGCGTCCAGACCCAGTACTTC
TRBJ1-3,NA,NA,TRBV6-5,CASTKSGSGNTIYF,TGTGCCAGCACCAAAAGCGGCTCTGGAAACACCATATATTTT
TRBJ1-6,NA,few,TRBV7-9,CASSFGSPLHF,TGTGCCAGCAGCTTTGGATCACCCCTCCACTTT
TRBJ1-1,TRBD1,few,TRBV10-2,CASGTGKAEAFF,TGCGCCAGTGGGACAGGGAAGGCTGAAGCTTTCTTT
TRBJ2-4,NA,NA,TRBV18,CASSPRSDLIQYF,TGTGCCAGCTCACCACGGAGCGATCTCATTCAGTACTTC
TRBJ1-1,NA,NA,TRBV6-6,CASSYSSALNTEAFF,TGTGCCAGCAGTTACTCAAGCGCTTTAAACACTGAAGCTTTCTTT
TRBJ2-3,NA,NA,TRBV25-1,CASSEKGIQDTQYF,TGTGCCAGCAGTGAGAAGGGAATCCAAGATACGCAGTATTTT
TRBJ1-4,TRBD1,NA,TRBV6-1,CASSEEVDRTGAYEKLFF,TGTGCCAGCAGTGAAGAAGTGGATAGGACAGGGGCGTATGAAAAACTGTTTTTT
TRBJ2-7,NA,NA,TRBV11-2,CASNSRVEGYEQYF,TGTGCCAGCAACTCCAGGGTGGAGGGCTACGAGCAGTACTTC
TRBJ1-3,NA,NA,TRBV5-1,CASSSSSSGNTIYF,TGCGCCAGCAGCTCCTCAAGCTCTGGAAACACCATATATTTT
TRBJ1-2,NA,few,TRBV11-2,CASSRTALYGYTF,TGTGCCAGCAGCAGGACAGCTCTCTATGGCTACACCTTC
TRBJ2-2,NA,NA,TRBV5-1,CASSTNTGELFF,TGCGCCAGCAGTACGAACACCGGGGAGCTGTTTTTT
TRBJ1-1,NA,NA,TRBV7-9,CASRIRDYTEAFF,TGTGCCAGCAGGATACGGGATTACACTGAAGCTTTCTTT
TRBJ1-1,TRBD1,NA,TRBV5-4,CASSPPTGRHTEAFF,TGTGCCAGCAGCCCCCCGACAGGGCGGCACACTGAAGCTTTCTTT
TRBJ2-3,NA,NA,TRBV7-9,CASSSRGSVGTDTQYF,TGTGCCAGCAGCTCCCGGGGAAGCGTCGGCACAGATACGCAGTATTTT
TRBJ1-4,NA,NA,TRBV5-6,CASSLGPQNHEKLFF,TGTGCCAGCAGCTTGGGACCGCAGAACCATGAAAAACTGTTTTTT
TRBJ1-1,NA,once,TRBV6-4,CASSDTGQEAFF,TGTGCCAGCAGTGATACGGGACAAGAAGCTTTCTTT
TRBJ2-1,NA,NA,TRBV29-1,CSVEEYNEQFF,TGCAGCGTTGAGGAGTACAATGAGCAGTTCTTC
TRBJ2-7,NA,NA,TRBV5-1,CASSGDESYEQYF,TGCGCCAGCAGCGGGGATGAGTCCTACGAGCAGTACTTC
TRBJ2-3,TRBD2,NA,TRBV19,CASSSWGLASTDTQYF,TGTGCCAGTAGTAGCTGGGGACTAGCTAGCACAGATACGCAGTATTTT